A single sample gave rise to the 16 T cell receptor beta chains below, sequenced in a study of blood T cell repertoires in COVID-19. Generated by immunoSEQ multiplex PCR, the TCRdb table keeps only in-frame clones and is missing some. The table includes tens of thousands of clones, 82% detected once. The specimen was peripheral blood. Source of these receptors: a man aged 45-60 years with active or convalescent COVID-19.

The rearrangement joins TRBV6-5 to TRBJ1-3; TRBD1 is a possible D gene (5 bases). The germline gives CDR1 MNHEY, CDR2 SVGAGI. CDR3 length: 14 residues. Deletions cut 4 bases from V and 2 bases from J, with 9 bases between. CDR3 amino acids: CASSSVRAGNTIYF. The CDR3 coding sequence is TGTGCCAGCAGTTCCGTCAGGGCTGGAAACACCATATATTTT.

The chain recombines TRBV5-1 with TRBJ2-3, with 7 bases that match TRBD1. This CDR3 region has 15 residues. V dropped 5 bases and J dropped 3; count of bases not matched to a gene: 9. The germline gives CDR1 SGHRS, CDR2 YFSETQ. The CDR3, as DNA: TGCGCCAGCAGTCTGGTAGGGGGCGAAACAGATACGCAGTATTTT. Translating it yields CASSLVGGETDTQYF.

This rearrangement joins TRBV19 to TRBJ1-1; TRBD1 aligns across 7 bases. The germline CDR1 and CDR2 sequences are LNHDA and SQIVND (reference sequence). The ends lost 6 bases at V and 1 base at J; junction bases unmatched: 2. This CDR3 spans 13 amino acids. The CDR3 DNA sequence: TGTGCCAGTAGGAGGACAGGGAACACTGAAGCTTTCTTT. This codes for CASRRTGNTEAFF.

The gene calls are TRBV28 and TRBJ1-1, with D uncertain. Germline loops: CDR1 MDHEN, CDR2 SYDVKM. CDR3 length: 15 residues. V lost 3 bases, J lost 0 bases, and 11 bases lay in between. CDR3 region: CASSFIRGMNTEAFF. The CDR3 coding sequence is TGTGCCAGCAGTTTTATCCGGGGTATGAACACTGAAGCTTTCTTT.

The chain links TRBV5-1 to TRBJ2-7, with TRBD1 matching over 8 bases. Germline CDR1 reads SGHRS; CDR2 reads YFSETQ. Trimming cost V 1 base and J 5 bases; bases outside gene matches: 5. The CDR3 extends over 14 amino acids. The DNA of the CDR3 is TGCGCCAGCAGCTTGTCTGGACAGGGTAACGAGCAGTACTTC. This translates into CASSLSGQGNEQYF.

This rearrangement joins TRBV19 to TRBJ1-1; D possibly corresponds to TRBD1 (6 bases). This CDR3 region has 15 residues. Trimming removed 5 bases from V and 0 bases from J, with 13 bases in between. In germline, CDR1 is LNHDA, CDR2 SQIVND (reference sequence). The CDR3 nucleotides are TGTGCCAGTAGTGGGCCGGGACACCTGAACACTGAAGCTTTCTTT. This sequence encodes CASSGPGHLNTEAFF.

This clone was counted once. This chain connects TRBV29-1 to TRBJ2-3; possible D gene TRBD2, 5 bases. CDR1 and CDR2 (germline): SQVTM, ANQGSEA. The CDR3 totals 13 residues. Between the trimmed V and J ends, which lost 1 base and 6 bases, there was a span of 11 bases. The CDR3 DNA reads as TGCAGCGTTGAAGCGGGGAATACGGATACGCAGTATTTT. Residues: CSVEAGNTDTQYF.

The chain employs TRBV9 and TRBJ2-1; 9 nucleotides agree with TRBD2. The junction had 2 bases not matched to a gene; V was cut back by 0 bases and J by 4 bases. CDR3 size: 15 residues. Germline V lookup: CDR1 SGDLS, CDR2 YYNGEE. The CDR3 sequence is CASSVESGGYNEQFF. The CDR3 DNA sequence: TGTGCCAGCAGCGTAGAAAGCGGGGGGTACAATGAGCAGTTCTTC.

This clone showed up just a few times. CDR3 sequence reads: CASSMGQNEKLFF. The CDR3 nucleotides read TGTGCCAGTAGTATGGGACAGAATGAAAAACTGTTTTTT. The rearrangement links TRBV19 to TRBJ1-4; 7 nucleotides align to TRBD1. This CDR3 has 13 amino acids. Germline CDR1 reads LNHDA; CDR2 reads SQIVND (reference sequence). The J segment lost 5 bases and the V segment lost 3 bases, leaving 0 bases of the junction unmatched.

V usage is TRBV7-2 and J usage is TRBJ2-3; 12 bases line up with TRBD2. The CDR3 covers 16 residues. Germline CDR1 SGHTA, CDR2 FQGNSA. Unmatched junction bases numbered 8, after V lost 5 bases and J lost 5 bases. In DNA form, the CDR3 reads TGTGCCAGCAGCCCAAAACTAGCGGGAGGAGGAGATACGCAGTATTTT. This gives the protein CASSPKLAGGGDTQYF.

The V gene is TRBV30, the J gene TRBJ2-5, with 9 bases identical to TRBD1. This CDR3 contains 15 residues. Germline V CDR1 and CDR2: GTSNPN, SVGIG (reference sequence). V lost 4 bases and J lost 1; bases outside the gene matches: 7. The CDR3 reads CAWNLRTGAQETQYF. DNA for the CDR3: TGTGCCTGGAATCTTCGGACAGGGGCCCAAGAGACCCAGTACTTC.

The chain employs TRBV7-8 and TRBJ1-1; D is undetermined. Germline CDR1 reads SGHVS; CDR2 reads FQNEAQ. Trimming cost V 2 bases and J 10 bases, with 11 bases left between them. The CDR3 loop spans 12 amino acids. CDR3 region: CASSLSTEGAFF. The CDR3 region has the DNA TGTGCCAGCAGCTTAAGTACAGAGGGAGCTTTCTTT.

The chain couples TRBV10-3 to TRBJ2-3; perhaps TRBD2 as D (5 bases). Germline V gene lookup returns CDR1 ENHRY and CDR2 SYGVKD. CDR3 length equals 15 residues. Trimming removed 0 bases at V and 3 bases at J, with 10 bases between. CDR3 sequence reads: CAISESTPGTDTQYF. Here the CDR3 DNA reads TGTGCCATCAGTGAGTCGACTCCGGGAACAGATACGCAGTATTTT.

The chain employs TRBV7-8 and TRBJ2-2; TRBD1 aligns across 10 bases. Germline V gives CDR1 SGHVS, CDR2 FQNEAQ. Unmatched junction bases numbered 9, after V lost 7 bases and J lost 4 bases. This CDR3 contains 16 residues. CDR3 nucleotide sequence: TGTGCCAGCATTGCCGGGACAGGGGTTGGCACCGGGGAGCTGTTTTTT. Translated, it gives CASIAGTGVGTGELFF.

The chain has TRBV15 and TRBJ2-7; D is possibly TRBD1 (6 bases). This CDR3 comprises 15 residues. V was pared by 0 bases and J by 6 bases, with 15 bases between. Germline assignment: CDR1 LNHNV and CDR2 YYDKDF (reference sequence). CDR3 coding DNA: TGTGCCACCAGCAGAGACCGGGACACAGTGTCCGAGCAGTACGTC. This codes for CATSRDRDTVSEQYV.

This chain uses TRBV14 with TRBJ2-3; D remains ambiguous. This CDR3 comprises 15 residues. The germline CDR1 and CDR2 sequences are SGHDN and FVKESK. Deletions cut 4 bases from V and 0 bases from J, with 11 bases between. CDR3 DNA: TGTGCCAGCAGCCTCCTCCCCCAGAGCACAGATACGCAGTATTTT. This translates into CASSLLPQSTDTQYF.